The clone carrying this T cell receptor (beta chain) turned up a few times. Trimming cost V 3 bases and J 7 bases; bases outside gene matches: 4. Germline lookup yields CDR1 PRHDT and CDR2 FYEKMQ (reference sequence). This CDR3 comprises 14 residues. Clones were sequenced by immunoSEQ multiplex PCR, and TCRdb holds only the in-frame ones, with some missing. This sample has tens of thousands of clones, with approximately 80% found just once. This entry is derived from a study of blood T cell repertoires in COVID-19. Participants came from 24 US areas, aged roughly 18 to 90 years. Self-reported history from a screening survey and questionnaire set each donor's cohort.

The source of this sequence is a woman aged 35 to 49 with acute COVID-19. Sequenced input: PBMCs or T cells enriched from blood (not recorded which). The chain joins TRBV13 to TRBJ2-5, with 11 bases fitting TRBD2. The CDR3 DNA follows: TGTGCCAGCAGCTTCTCCGGGACTAGCGGGACCCAGTACTTC. The encoded protein is CASSFSGTSGTQYF.